The T cell receptor beta chain under discussion was sequenced for a study of blood T cell repertoires in COVID-19. Study summary: From the United States, Italy and Spain came samples of acute and convalescent COVID-19. In each case, the material was cDNA or gDNA derived from T cells, B-cell-depleted T cells, or PBMCs.

This CDR3 has 14 amino acids. The germline V gene has CDR1 SGHTA and CDR2 FQGNSA. V lost 1 base and J lost 4, with 10 bases in between. In the authors' methods: How many nucleated cells were present was estimated from reference gene primer amplification. TCRdb keeps only in-frame clones here, not all; method: immunoSEQ multiplex PCR. V, J and clone size are taken as reported in that table, and D and trimming were inferred from the DNA itself. The sample carries around 72,000 clones, approximately 83% recorded once. The sample consisted of peripheral blood. The sequence was obtained from a woman aged 55-70 years with acute or convalescent COVID-19. The V and J genes are TRBV7-2 and TRBJ2-5; tentative D call: TRBD2 (6 bases). The CDR3 bases are TGTGCCAGCAGCTTAGATACTAGCACAGAGACCCAGTACTTC. The encoded protein is CASSLDTSTETQYF.